The 20 T cell receptor beta chains in this list originate from one sample, sequenced in a study of cytomegalovirus exposure and HLA in healthy donors. Primers included in the PCR were 60 Vbeta and 13 Jbeta primers. The method was immunoSEQ multiplex PCR; TCRdb's version includes in-frame clones alone and lacks a portion of them. The table lists under 200,000 clones, 84% of them singletons, with approximately 0.26% in the top ten. Sequencing used PBMCs. All receptors come from a boy aged 5-17 years in good health and CMV-seronegative.

The chain carries TRBV11-2 and TRBJ2-4, with 8 bases aligning to TRBD1. This CDR3 comprises 14 residues. The V segment lost 5 bases and the J segment 7 bases; nucleotides outside the gene matches: 7. Germline V gene lookup returns CDR1 SGHAT and CDR2 FQNNGV. The CDR3 region has the DNA TGTGCCAGCAGCGCCCAGGGGGCAAATAACATTCAGTACTTC. Protein product: CASSAQGANNIQYF.

This chain joins TRBV4-2 and TRBJ2-2, with 9 bases identical to TRBD2. With V trimmed by 4 bases and J by 4 bases, 7 bases remained unmatched. The germline V gene encodes CDR1 LGHNA and CDR2 YNFKEQ. CDR3 length: 16 amino acids. CDR3 nucleotides: TGTGCCAGCAGCCCCGATAGCGGGAGTTTCACCGGGGAGCTGTTTTTT. This sequence encodes CASSPDSGSFTGELFF.

This chain joins TRBV5-6 and TRBJ2-1, with 12 bases matching TRBD2. Germline lookup yields CDR1 SGHDT and CDR2 YYEEEE. The CDR3 totals 15 residues. The junction had 4 bases not matched to a gene; V was cut back by 5 bases and J by 4 bases. CDR3 nucleotide sequence: TGTGCCAGCAGATACGGGACTAGCGGGTACAATGAGCAGTTCTTC. As protein: CASRYGTSGYNEQFF.

The chain has TRBV7-9 and TRBJ1-5; a weak D match, TRBD1 (6 bases). CDR1 SEHNR and CDR2 FQNEAQ come from the germline V gene (reference sequence). V lost 2 bases and J lost 5, with 13 bases in between. CDR3 size: 15 residues. This CDR3 reads CASSLFTGSDQPQHF. The CDR3 region has the DNA TGTGCCAGCAGCTTATTTACAGGGTCAGATCAGCCCCAGCATTTT.

The rearrangement links TRBV9 to TRBJ2-7, with TRBD2 matching 10 bases. V gave up 4 bases and J gave up 1 base; unmatched junction bases: 5. The CDR3 runs 15 residues. Germline V gene data show CDR1 as SGDLS and CDR2 as YYNGEE. CDR3 in DNA: TGTGCCAGCAGCTCGAGCGGGGGGGCGTCCTACGAGCAGTACTTC. Translation gives CASSSSGGASYEQYF.

This clone came up once. The V and J genes are TRBV5-1 and TRBJ2-1; 10 nucleotides align to TRBD2. The germline CDR1 and CDR2 sequences are SGHRS and YFSETQ. The CDR3 totals 17 residues. Losses at the gene ends were 4 bases for V and 3 bases for J; bases not matched to a gene: 10. The CDR3: CASSPPPAGGFYNEQFF. Written as DNA, the CDR3 is TGCGCCAGCAGCCCACCCCCAGCGGGAGGGTTCTACAATGAGCAGTTCTTC.

The chain combines TRBV6-1 with TRBJ1-2; TRBD1 is a possible D gene (5 bases). V was pared by 1 base and J by 5 bases, with 11 bases between. Looked up from germline, CDR1 is MNHNS and CDR2 is SASEGT. CDR3 length: 14 amino acids. The CDR3, as DNA: TGTGCCAGCAGTGAAGGGGGCGGGGGATATGGCTACACCTTC. It translates to CASSEGGGGYGYTF.

The chain is built from TRBV30 and TRBJ2-7; 7 bases align to TRBD1. Germline V CDR1 and CDR2: GTSNPN, SVGIG (reference sequence). After removal of 4 bases from V and 2 bases from J, the junction contained 2 bases not matched to a gene. The CDR3 loop spans 12 amino acids. The chain's CDR3 is CAWTTGTYEQYF. The CDR3 DNA follows: TGTGCCTGGACGACAGGGACCTACGAGCAGTACTTC.

The V and J genes are TRBV6-5 and TRBJ2-7; D possibly corresponds to TRBD2 (5 bases). CDR3 size: 15 residues. V dropped 5 bases and J dropped 0 bases, with 14 bases sitting between them. Germline CDR1 reads MNHEY; CDR2 reads SVGAGI. The CDR3 DNA sequence: TGTGCCAGCAGTCCGACCATAGCGAGCTCCTACGAGCAGTACTTC. Residues: CASSPTIASSYEQYF.

This clone turned up a few times. The J gene is TRBJ1-2, the V gene TRBV28; D may be TRBD1 (6 bases). CDR1 and CDR2 from the germline V gene are MDHEN and SYDVKM. Trimming left V 4 bases short and J 6 bases short, with 15 bases between. The CDR3 runs to 14 residues. CDR3 region: CASSSLTGFDGYTF. The CDR3 DNA reads TGTGCCAGCAGTTCTCTTACAGGGTTCGATGGCTACACCTTC.

The chain couples TRBV30 to TRBJ1-1; no firm D call. The germline V and J ends were trimmed by 5 bases and 5 bases, with 6 bases remaining between them. Germline CDR1 and CDR2: GTSNPN and SVGIG (reference sequence). The CDR3 consists of 10 residues. The CDR3 sequence is CAWSRTEAFF. CDR3 DNA: TGTGCCTGGTCCAGGACTGAAGCTTTCTTT.

This clone occurred once. The chain joins TRBV7-2 to TRBJ2-7; 10 positions agree with TRBD1. The V gene end was trimmed by 5 bases and the J gene end by 3 bases; junction bases not matched to a gene: 7. The CDR3 is 15 residues long. CDR1 is SGHTA, CDR2 FQGNSA, per germline. The CDR3 region is CASSPDRGTYYEQYF. The CDR3 nucleotides are TGTGCCAGCAGCCCGGACAGGGGGACCTACTACGAGCAGTACTTC. Using reference TRBV7-2 and TRBJ2-7 for the parts outside the CDR3, the full variable domain is GAGVSQSPSNKVTEKGKDVELRCDPISGHTALYWYRQSLGQGLEFLIYFQGNSAPDKSGLPSDRFSAERTGGSVSTLTIQRTQQEDSAVYLCASSPDRGTYYEQYFGPGTRLTVT.

V and J are TRBV27 and TRBJ1-2; 7 nucleotides line up with TRBD1. The junction had 3 bases not matched to a gene; V was cut back by 4 bases and J by 7 bases. This CDR3 region has 12 residues. Germline loops: CDR1 MNHEY, CDR2 SMNVEV (reference sequence). The CDR3: CASSSSGGGYTF. The CDR3 region has the DNA TGTGCCAGCAGTTCTTCAGGGGGTGGCTACACCTTC.

In its sample, this clone was seen once. The chain combines TRBV30 with TRBJ2-3, with a weak D call TRBD2 (6 bases). V lost 7 bases and J lost 2, with 16 bases in between. CDR1 and CDR2 (germline): GTSNPN, SVGIG (reference sequence). The CDR3 has 14 residues. The CDR3 sequence: CALGRDDFTDTQYF. The CDR3 bases are TGTGCCTTAGGGCGGGACGACTTCACAGATACGCAGTATTTT.

This chain links TRBV2 with TRBJ2-7; TRBD2 is a possible D gene (5 bases). The V end was cut by 2 bases, the J end by 0 bases, with 11 bases between. Germline V gene lookup returns CDR1 SNHLY and CDR2 FYNNEI. The CDR3 has 15 amino acids. The CDR3 region has the DNA TGTGCCAGCAGTGAACTTCGGGGAAGCTCCTACGAGCAGTACTTC. Protein sequence: CASSELRGSSYEQYF.

This clone was counted only a few times. V is TRBV5-6 and J is TRBJ2-2; D is unclear. This CDR3 contains 16 residues. Germline V gene lookup returns CDR1 SGHDT and CDR2 YYEEEE. Trimming took off 0 bases at V and 1 base at J, with 10 bases between the two ends. The CDR3 protein is CASSLVWPLNTGELFF. CDR3 sequence (DNA): TGTGCCAGCAGCTTGGTTTGGCCGCTGAACACCGGGGAGCTGTTTTTT.

V usage is TRBV7-8 and J usage is TRBJ2-2, with 7 bases fitting TRBD2. The CDR3 runs to 17 residues. The V gene's germline CDR1 is SGHVS and CDR2 FQNEAQ. Trimming cost V 2 bases and J 5 bases; bases outside gene matches: 11. The CDR3 DNA sequence: TGTGCCAGCAGCTTATTGGGGAGGGGCGCTCCAACCGGGGAGCTGTTTTTT. It encodes CASSLLGRGAPTGELFF.

About this clone itself: A read error may account for a junction end that differs from germline. The rearrangement links TRBV7-9 to TRBJ2-7; D perhaps matches TRBD2 (5 bases). CDR3 length equals 11 residues. Germline V gives CDR1 SEHNR, CDR2 FQNEAQ (reference sequence). The CDR3 DNA is TGTGCCAGCAGCTTAGAGGGAGAGGGAAACTTC. It encodes CASSLEGEGNF. The complete variable domain, with remaining parts taken from reference TRBV7-9 and TRBJ2-7, reads DTGVSQNPRHKITKRGQNVTFRCDPISEHNRLYWYRQTLGQGPEFLTYFQNEAQLEKSRLLSDRFSAERPKGSFSTLEIQRTEQGDSAMYLCASSLEGEGNFGPGTRLTVT.

This chain joins TRBV7-9 and TRBJ2-7; no clear D gene. CDR3 length equals 14 residues. Trimming stripped 2 bases from V and 3 bases from J, with 11 bases between. The germline CDR1 and CDR2 sequences are SEHNR and FQNEAQ (reference sequence). The CDR3 region has the DNA TGTGCCAGCAGCTTATCAGGCCAGCACTACGAGCAGTACTTC. Its translation: CASSLSGQHYEQYF.

The chain recombines TRBV27 with TRBJ1-1; possible D gene TRBD1, 5 bases. Per the germline V gene, CDR1 is MNHEY and CDR2 is SMNVEV (reference sequence). This CDR3 comprises 15 residues. V was shortened by 6 bases and J by 8 bases, with 22 bases between the two germline ends. The CDR3 here is CASRPKGRDRGEAFF. The CDR3 DNA is TGTGCCAGCAGGCCCAAAGGGCGGGATAGGGGAGAAGCTTTCTTT.